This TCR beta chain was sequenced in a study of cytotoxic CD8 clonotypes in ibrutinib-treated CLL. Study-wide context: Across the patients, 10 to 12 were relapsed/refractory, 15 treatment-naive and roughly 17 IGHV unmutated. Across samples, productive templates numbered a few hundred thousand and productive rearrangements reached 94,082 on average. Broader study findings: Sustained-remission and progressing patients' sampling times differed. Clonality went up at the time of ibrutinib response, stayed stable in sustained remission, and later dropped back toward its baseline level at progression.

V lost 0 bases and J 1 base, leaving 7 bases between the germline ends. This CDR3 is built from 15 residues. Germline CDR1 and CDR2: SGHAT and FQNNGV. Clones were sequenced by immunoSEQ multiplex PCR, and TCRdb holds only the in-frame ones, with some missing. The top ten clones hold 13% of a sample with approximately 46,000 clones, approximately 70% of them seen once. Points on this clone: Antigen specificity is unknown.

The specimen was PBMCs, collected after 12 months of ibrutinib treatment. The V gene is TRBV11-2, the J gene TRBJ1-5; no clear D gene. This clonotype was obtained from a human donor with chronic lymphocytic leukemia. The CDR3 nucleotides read TGTGCCAGCAGCTTAGATCTGGGGAGCAATCAGCCCCAGCATTTT. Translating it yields CASSLDLGSNQPQHF. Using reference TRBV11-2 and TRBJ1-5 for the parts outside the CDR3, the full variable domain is EAGVAQSPRYKIIEKRQSVAFWCNPISGHATLYWYQQILGQGPKLLIQFQNNGVVDDSQLPKDRFSAERLKGVDSTLKIQPAKLEDSAVYLCASSLDLGSNQPQHFGDGTRLSIL.